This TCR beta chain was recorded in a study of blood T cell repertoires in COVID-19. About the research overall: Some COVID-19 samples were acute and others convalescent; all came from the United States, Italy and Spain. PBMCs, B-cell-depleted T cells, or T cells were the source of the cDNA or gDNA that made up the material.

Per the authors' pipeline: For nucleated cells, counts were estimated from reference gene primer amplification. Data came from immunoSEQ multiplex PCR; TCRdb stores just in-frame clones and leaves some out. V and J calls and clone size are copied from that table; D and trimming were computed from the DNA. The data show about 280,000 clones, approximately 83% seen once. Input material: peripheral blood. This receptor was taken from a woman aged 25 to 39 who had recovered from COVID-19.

The CDR3 loop is CASSRFNYGYTF. The DNA for the CDR3 is TGTGCCAGCAGTCGGTTTAACTATGGCTACACCTTC. The chain is built from TRBV5-4 and TRBJ1-2; D remains ambiguous. Germline V gene sequence: CDR1 SGHNT, CDR2 YYREEE (reference sequence). The CDR3 covers 12 residues. With 5 bases removed from V and 1 base from J, the gap between germline ends came to 6 bases. Full variable domain (remainder filled in from reference TRBV5-4 and TRBJ1-2): ETGVTQSPTHLIKTRGQQVTLRCSSQSGHNTVSWYQQALGQGPQFIFQYYREEENGRGNFPPRFSGLQFPNYSSELNVNALELDDSALYLCASSRFNYGYTFGSGTRLTVV.